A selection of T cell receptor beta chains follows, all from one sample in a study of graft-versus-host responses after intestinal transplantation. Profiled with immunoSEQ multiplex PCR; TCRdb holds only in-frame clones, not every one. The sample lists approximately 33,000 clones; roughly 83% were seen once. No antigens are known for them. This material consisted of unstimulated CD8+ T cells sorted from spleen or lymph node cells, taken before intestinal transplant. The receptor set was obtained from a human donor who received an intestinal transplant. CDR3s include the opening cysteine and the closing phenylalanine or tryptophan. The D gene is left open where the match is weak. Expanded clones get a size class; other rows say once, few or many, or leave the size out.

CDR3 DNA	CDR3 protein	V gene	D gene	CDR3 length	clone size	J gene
TGCGCCAGCAGCCAAGTTTTGGAGACAGGGTTTCATGAGCAGTTCTTC	CASSQVLETGFHEQFF	TRBV4-1	TRBD1	16	.	TRBJ2-1
TGTGCCAGCAGCCAACGGGACAGGTTATACGAGCAGTACTTC	CASSQRDRLYEQYF	TRBV7-2	TRBD1	14	.	TRBJ2-7
TGTGCCAGTAGTATCGGGACTAGCGGAGGGAATGAGCAGTTCTTC	CASSIGTSGGNEQFF	TRBV19	TRBD2	15	once	TRBJ2-1
TGTGCCAGCAGCTTGCCGGATAGCGGCAACGAGCAGTTCTTC	CASSLPDSGNEQFF	TRBV5-6	.	14	.	TRBJ2-1
TGTGCCAGCAGTTCCGGGACAGGGGGAAAGACCCAGTACTTC	CASSSGTGGKTQYF	TRBV27	TRBD1	14	.	TRBJ2-5
TGTGCCAGCAGGACAGGGTATGGACAAGAGACCCAGTACTTC	CASRTGYGQETQYF	TRBV28	TRBD1	14	.	TRBJ2-5
TGTGCCAGCGGAGGGACGGGTAATTCACCCCTCCACTTT	CASGGTGNSPLHF	TRBV7-6	.	13	.	TRBJ1-6
TGTGCCAGCAGTTTACACGGACAGGGAACACCCTATAATTCACCCCTCCACTTT	CASSLHGQGTPYNSPLHF	TRBV28	TRBD1	18	once	TRBJ1-6
TGTGCCAGCAGCCATCCGGGGGACACCGGGGAGCTGTTTTTT	CASSHPGDTGELFF	TRBV5-6	.	14	.	TRBJ2-2
TGTGCCAGTAGTATAGGGCACACCTACGAGCAGTACTTC	CASSIGHTYEQYF	TRBV19	.	13	.	TRBJ2-7
TGTGCCAGCACCAAGACCCGGGACAGGAAACCTAATCAGCCCCAGCATTTT	CASTKTRDRKPNQPQHF	TRBV11-3	TRBD1	17	few	TRBJ1-5
TGCGCCAGCAGCCAAGGGGGGCGGAACGAGCAGTACTTC	CASSQGGRNEQYF	TRBV4-1	.	13	.	TRBJ2-7
TGTGCCAGCAGCCGGCGGGGCCTAGGGGTCCCCGGGGAGCTGTTTTTT	CASSRRGLGVPGELFF	TRBV5-4	.	16	.	TRBJ2-2
TGTGCCAGCAGCTTACTGCGGGGGAGCACAGATACGCAGTATTTT	CASSLLRGSTDTQYF	TRBV13	TRBD2	15	.	TRBJ2-3
TGTGCCAGCAGCCCTCTGGGGGGGACAAACTACGAGCAGTACTTC	CASSPLGGTNYEQYF	TRBV5-6	.	15	.	TRBJ2-7
TGTGCCATCAGTGATTTAGCGGGGGTCCCACAGGATACGCAGTATTTT	CAISDLAGVPQDTQYF	TRBV10-3	TRBD2	16	once	TRBJ2-3
TGTGCCAGCAGCGTAGCCCGGGACTTATGGGAGAACACTGAAGCTTTCTTT	CASSVARDLWENTEAFF	TRBV9	.	17	.	TRBJ1-1
TGTGCCAGCAGCCCCGGCGGGGGCTTCTACGAGCAGTACTTC	CASSPGGGFYEQYF	TRBV6-5	.	14	.	TRBJ2-7
TGTGCCAGCAGTCCTACTGACTCTTCGACGTCGTCCAATGAGCAGTTCTTC	CASSPTDSSTSSNEQFF	TRBV28	.	17	once	TRBJ2-1
TGTGCCAGCAGCTTATCCCCCGGGGGTCCTGTGGAGACCCAGTACTTC	CASSLSPGGPVETQYF	TRBV13	.	16	.	TRBJ2-5
TGTGCCAGCAGCCCCCAGGGCGATCCCTACGAGCAGTACTTC	CASSPQGDPYEQYF	TRBV5-4	.	14	.	TRBJ2-7
TGCGCCAGCAAGGTAGCGGGGGAGCAGTTCTTC	CASKVAGEQFF	TRBV5-1	TRBD2	11	.	TRBJ2-1
TGTGCCAGCAGCTTAGGGTCAGGGGACGAGCAGTACTTC	CASSLGSGDEQYF	TRBV5-6	.	13	.	TRBJ2-7
TGTGCCAGCAGCTTAGCGGTGACAGGGACCGGGGCCAACGTCCTGACTTTC	CASSLAVTGTGANVLTF	TRBV7-6	TRBD1	17	medium-sized	TRBJ2-6
TGTGCCAGCAGTGATCTGCCGGGGAGTACTGGAAACACCATATATTTT	CASSDLPGSTGNTIYF	TRBV6-1	.	16	few	TRBJ1-3
TGTGCCAGCACCGAGGAGAGGGCTTGGCACTTC	CASTEERAWHF	TRBV2	.	11	.	TRBJ2-5
TGTGCCAGCAGTGATGGTATAGCGTTCGAGCAGTACTTC	CASSDGIAFEQYF	TRBV2	.	13	few	TRBJ2-7
TGCGCCAGCAGCTTGGGGGAAGGGGTGAACACTGAAGCTTTCTTT	CASSLGEGVNTEAFF	TRBV5-1	.	15	.	TRBJ1-1
TGCGCCAGCAGTTTAGCTATTAGGCCGGGGGATGGCTACACCTTC	CASSLAIRPGDGYTF	TRBV5-1	.	15	.	TRBJ1-2
TGTGCCAGCAGTGAATGGGGTCGGGGGAGCACAGATACGCAGTATTTT	CASSEWGRGSTDTQYF	TRBV2	.	16	once	TRBJ2-3
TGTGCCAGCAGCTTAGACAGGGGGGGTCCCTACGAGCAGTACTTC	CASSLDRGGPYEQYF	TRBV6-6	TRBD1	15	few	TRBJ2-7
TGTGCCAGCAGCCAAGGGGAGCTCGCCTACGAGCAGTACTTC	CASSQGELAYEQYF	TRBV4-2	.	14	.	TRBJ2-7
TGTGCCAGCAGTGAACTGACTTGGAATGAGCAGTTCTTC	CASSELTWNEQFF	TRBV2	.	13	once	TRBJ2-1
TGTGCCAGCAGCTCGGGACTAGCGGCGAACACCGGGGAGCTGTTTTTT	CASSSGLAANTGELFF	TRBV7-9	TRBD2	16	.	TRBJ2-2
TGTGCCAGCAGTGTAGCGACGAGCTCCTACAATGAGCAGTTCTTC	CASSVATSSYNEQFF	TRBV27	.	15	.	TRBJ2-1
TGTGCCAGCAGTTCCGCGGGGGGAGGAGAGACCCAGTACTTC	CASSSAGGGETQYF	TRBV28	TRBD2	14	.	TRBJ2-5
TGTGCCAGCAGCTCCCGGGACAGGGTCGCAGATACGCAGTATTTT	CASSSRDRVADTQYF	TRBV7-9	TRBD1	15	.	TRBJ2-3
TGTGCCAGTAGTATAGAGCTAGCGGGGGGAGCAGATACGCAGTATTTT	CASSIELAGGADTQYF	TRBV19	TRBD2	16	.	TRBJ2-3
TGTGCCAGCAGTCCTTTACAGGGGGCTATTACGGAGACCCAGTACTTC	CASSPLQGAITETQYF	TRBV27	TRBD1	16	.	TRBJ2-5
TGTGCCAGCAGTTTAAGACAGAATGAGCAGTTCTTC	CASSLRQNEQFF	TRBV27	.	12	.	TRBJ2-1
TGTGCCAGCAGCCCGGACAGGGTGCGACCAATGAACACTGAAGCTTTCTTT	CASSPDRVRPMNTEAFF	TRBV9	TRBD1	17	.	TRBJ1-1
TGTGCCACCAGCAGTGTCCGGGACACCTACAATGAGCAGTTCTTC	CATSSVRDTYNEQFF	TRBV15	.	15	.	TRBJ2-1